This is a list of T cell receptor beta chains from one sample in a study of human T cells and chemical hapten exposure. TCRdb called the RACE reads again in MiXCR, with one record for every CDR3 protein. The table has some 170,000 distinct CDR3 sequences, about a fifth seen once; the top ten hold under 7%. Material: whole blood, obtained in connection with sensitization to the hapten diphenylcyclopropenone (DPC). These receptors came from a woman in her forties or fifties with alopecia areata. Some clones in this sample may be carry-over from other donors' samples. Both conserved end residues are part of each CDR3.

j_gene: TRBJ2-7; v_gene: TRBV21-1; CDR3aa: CASSRWNSGRVWPYEQYF
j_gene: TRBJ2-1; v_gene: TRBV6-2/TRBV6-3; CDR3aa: CATGPLAGGFGEQFF
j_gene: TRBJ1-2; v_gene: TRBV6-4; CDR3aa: CASSSRPTGGGYTF
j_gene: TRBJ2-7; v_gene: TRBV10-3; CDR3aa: CAIRAGLSTYEQYF
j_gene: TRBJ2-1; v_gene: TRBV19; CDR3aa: CASSMALNEQFF
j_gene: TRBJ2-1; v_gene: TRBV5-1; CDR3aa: CASSWGAGRDEQFF
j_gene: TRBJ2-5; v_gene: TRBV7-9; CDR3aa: CASSVIQGGETQYF
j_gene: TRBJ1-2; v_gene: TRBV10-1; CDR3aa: CASSAAGSYGYTF
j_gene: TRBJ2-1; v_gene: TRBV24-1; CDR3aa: CATSDPSLSSYNEQFF
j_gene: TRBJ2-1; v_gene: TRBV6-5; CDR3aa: CASSRGRNVGNEQFF
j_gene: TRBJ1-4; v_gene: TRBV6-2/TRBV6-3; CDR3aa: CASSRAPVREKLFF
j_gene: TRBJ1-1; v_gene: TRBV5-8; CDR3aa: CASSLHQGATEAFF
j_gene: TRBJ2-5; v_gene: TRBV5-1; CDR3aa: CASSSGGTSGQETQYF
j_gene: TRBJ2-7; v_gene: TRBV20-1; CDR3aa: CSARDLEGEQYF
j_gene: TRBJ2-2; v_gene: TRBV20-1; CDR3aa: CSARGLNTGELFF
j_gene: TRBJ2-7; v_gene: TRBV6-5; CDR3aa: CASSYSGTRVRYEQYF
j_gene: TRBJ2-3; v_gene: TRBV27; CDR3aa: CASSLLTGDTQYF
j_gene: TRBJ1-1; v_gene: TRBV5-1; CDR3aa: CASSFVTGGSDTEAFF
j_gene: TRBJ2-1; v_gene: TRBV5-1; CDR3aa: CASSLAGTGVNEQFF
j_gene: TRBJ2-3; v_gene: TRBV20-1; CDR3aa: CSANLAGADTQYF
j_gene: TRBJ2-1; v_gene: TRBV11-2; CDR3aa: CASSFSGINTHEQFF
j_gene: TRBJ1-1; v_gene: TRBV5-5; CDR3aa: CASSLILGFGTEAFF
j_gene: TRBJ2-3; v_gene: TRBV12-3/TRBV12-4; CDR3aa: CASSLARGRPDTQYF
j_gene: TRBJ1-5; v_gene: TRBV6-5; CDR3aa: CASSYSTGIQPQHF
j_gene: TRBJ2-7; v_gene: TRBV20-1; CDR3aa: CSAGGDSTYEQYF
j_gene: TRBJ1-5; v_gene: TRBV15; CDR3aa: CATSRRDSNQPQHF
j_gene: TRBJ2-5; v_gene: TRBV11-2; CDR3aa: CASSLGLAEETQYF
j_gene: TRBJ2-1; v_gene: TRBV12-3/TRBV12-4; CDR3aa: CASSAPRLKLEQFF
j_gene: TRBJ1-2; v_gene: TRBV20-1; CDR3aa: CSVSRGGAVNYGYTF
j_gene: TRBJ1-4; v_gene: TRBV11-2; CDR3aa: CASSLDGTGGPLATNEKLFF
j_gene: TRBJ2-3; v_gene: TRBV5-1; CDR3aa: CASSLQGGNADTQYF